The clone carrying this T cell receptor beta chain was seen repeatedly, ten times or more. Its antigen remains unidentified. This entry comes from a study of read filtering for tumor transcriptome and immune sequencing. Study-wide points: The sorted CD138-negative fraction was a mixed bone marrow immune population, not purified T cells. In IR-seq, single-read clonotypes were roughly 80% of clonotypes but about 3.5% of reads. IR-seq captured clonotypes deeper and more reliably than RNA-seq.

This library used roughly 0.4 ug RNA and molecular barcoded adaptors spanning alpha/delta and beta/gamma chains. Using its own MiXCR run on the reads, TCRdb lists one record per CDR3 protein. The repertoire has some 120,000 distinct CDR3 sequences, 13% of them found once; the top ten carry 11%. There are 16 residues in the CDR3. Germline V gives CDR1 MNHEY, CDR2 SVGEGT. V was pared by 7 bases and J by 2 bases, with 18 bases between. The sample taken for sequencing was a population of CD138-negative cells sorted from bone marrow. The TCR was taken from a donor aged 40 or older with multiple myeloma. V gene TRBV6-2 or TRBV6-3 combines with J gene TRBJ2-1; D could derive from TRBD1 or TRBD2 (6 bases each). The CDR3 reads CASTEATGAAYNEQFF. The CDR3 nucleotides read TGTGCCAGCACCGAAGCGACGGGGGCGGCCTACAATGAGCAGTTCTTC.